What follows are 9 T cell receptor beta chains derived from one specimen sequenced in a study of T cells in Graves' hyperthyroidism and ophthalmopathy. What was amplified from RNA transcripts were TCR beta CDR3 regions. The study used the HTBI primer set for a first-round RT-PCR of the TCR CDR3. TCRdb used MiXCR to reprocess the multiplex PCR reads, holding one entry per CDR3 protein. The repertoire consists of 360,000 or so distinct CDR3 sequences, with over 15% occurring once and the leading ten covering 15% to 17%. Source material: blood. The receptors were gathered from a woman aged 40 to 55 with Graves' ophthalmopathy.

This clonotype has at least ten counts. The V gene is TRBV19, the J gene TRBJ1-2, with TRBD1 matching 7 bases. Germline values: CDR1 LNHDA, CDR2 SQIVND (reference sequence). V shed 5 bases and J 7 bases; nucleotides not matched to a gene: 16. The CDR3 has 16 amino acids. CDR3: CASSRGGGASPAGYTF. In DNA form, the CDR3 reads TGTGCCAGTAGTCGGGGAGGGGGCGCATCTCCCGCTGGCTACACCTTC.

This clonotype was counted a single time. V and J are TRBV5-6 and TRBJ2-5; TRBD2 aligns across 10 bases. With 1 base clipped from V and 5 bases from J, the junction kept 11 bases outside the gene matches. CDR3 length: 17 amino acids. Germline V gives CDR1 SGHDT, CDR2 YYEEEE. The CDR3 sequence: CASSLKASGRYEETQYF. The DNA for the CDR3 is TGTGCCAGCAGCTTGAAGGCTAGCGGGAGATATGAGGAGACCCAGTACTTC.

The rearrangement joins TRBV28 to TRBJ1-1; 7 bases match TRBD1. Germline CDR1 reads MDHEN; CDR2 reads SYDVKM. The CDR3 runs 14 residues. V was clipped by 2 bases and J by 5 bases; unmatched bases: 5. CDR3 nucleotide sequence: TGTGCCAGCAGTTTAGCAGGGGGAAAAACTGAAGCTTTCTTT. It is translated as CASSLAGGKTEAFF.

This clonotype was recorded many times. V gene TRBV6-5 combines with J gene TRBJ2-6; TRBD2 agrees at 7 bases. This CDR3 is built from 15 residues. The V segment lost 3 bases and the J segment 4 bases; nucleotides outside the gene matches: 3. Per the germline V gene, CDR1 is MNHEY and CDR2 is SVGAGI. The CDR3 bases are TGTGCCAGCAGTTATATCGGGAGGGGGGCCAACGTCCTGACTTTC. It is translated as CASSYIGRGANVLTF.

This clonotype was picked up many times. This chain links TRBV6-1 with TRBJ2-5, with no clear D. This CDR3 region has 13 residues. Deletions cut 6 bases from V and 5 bases from J, with 13 bases between. CDR1 and CDR2 (germline): MNHNS, SASEGT. CDR3 nucleotides: TGTGCCAGCAGGAGCCAGTCAGCCGAGACCCAGTACTTC. Translating it yields CASRSQSAETQYF.

The chain couples TRBV20-1 to TRBJ1-2; tentatively, D is TRBD1 (5 bases). Trimming removed 1 base from V and 3 bases from J, with 18 bases in between. The CDR3 contains 16 residues. Germline assignment: CDR1 DFQATT and CDR2 SNEGSKA (reference sequence). This chain's CDR3 is CSARAQSGLGHYGYTF. The CDR3 region has the DNA TGCAGTGCTAGAGCTCAGTCGGGGTTGGGACACTATGGCTACACCTTC.

In its sample, this clonotype was seen many times. Written as DNA, the CDR3 is TGTGCCAGCAGTTTATTGGAGGACAAAAACATTCAGTACTTC. This gives the protein CASSLLEDKNIQYF. The rearrangement uses TRBV27 and TRBJ2-4; tentatively, D is TRBD2 (5 bases). Trimming stripped 1 base from V and 3 bases from J, with 7 bases between. CDR3 length: 14 residues. The germline V gene has CDR1 MNHEY and CDR2 SMNVEV (reference sequence).

This clonotype was seen ten or more times. The V call is TRBV19, the J call TRBJ1-1, with a possible D match to TRBD1 (6 bases). The germline gives CDR1 LNHDA, CDR2 SQIVND (reference sequence). The CDR3 has 13 residues. V was cut by 9 bases and J by 1 base, with 12 bases left in between. CDR3 nucleotide sequence: TGTGCCAGCTTCAAGGGACAGAACACTGAAGCTTTCTTT. Amino acid sequence: CASFKGQNTEAFF.

Many counts were recorded for this clonotype. J is TRBJ2-7 and V is TRBV6-1; D might be TRBD2 (5 bases). The CDR3 runs 16 residues. V was pared by 2 bases and J by 2 bases, with 16 bases between. Germline loops: CDR1 MNHNS, CDR2 SASEGT. The CDR3 DNA follows: TGTGCCAGCAGTGAATCGCGGGCGTCCGGCCCCTACGAGCAGTACTTC. Translating gives CASSESRASGPYEQYF.